The rows below give T cell receptor beta chains drawn from one sample of a study of blood T cell repertoires in COVID-19. The data were produced by immunoSEQ multiplex PCR, yet TCRdb's version contains in-frame clones alone and is incomplete. This sample has 150,000 to 200,000 clones, with 75% to 90% found just once. Sequences were obtained from peripheral blood. The receptors here all came from a woman between 65 and 79 years old with COVID-19, enrolled during active disease. CDR3s include the opening cysteine and the closing phenylalanine or tryptophan. D genes are given only for firm matches. Clone size appears in some rows only: once, few, many, or a class for an expanded clone.

CDR3 length,J gene,clone size,V gene,D gene,CDR3 DNA,CDR3 protein
12,TRBJ1-2,-,TRBV6-6,-,TGTGCCAGCAGTGACAGTAACGGTGGCTACACCTTC,CASSDSNGGYTF
15,TRBJ2-1,-,TRBV6-5,-,TGTGCCAGCAGTCCCCGGGGAGCGGGTGAAAATGAGCAGTTCTTC,CASSPRGAGENEQFF
17,TRBJ1-4,-,TRBV7-9,-,TGTGCCAGCAGCCCGGGTAAAGGGGTTGCAACTAATGAAAAACTGTTTTTT,CASSPGKGVATNEKLFF
13,TRBJ1-2,-,TRBV7-3,-,TGTGCCAGCAGCGTCGACGGGAGCTATGGCTACACCTTC,CASSVDGSYGYTF
14,TRBJ2-7,-,TRBV27,TRBD2,TGTGCCAGCAAATCCCCTAGCGGGCGCTACGAGCAGTACTTC,CASKSPSGRYEQYF
14,TRBJ2-1,-,TRBV24-1,-,TGTGCCACCAGCCAGAGTGGAGCGGAGAATGAGCAGTTCTTC,CATSQSGAENEQFF
13,TRBJ2-5,-,TRBV5-4,TRBD2,TGTGCCAGCAGCATACTAGCGGGAGAGACCCAGTACTTC,CASSILAGETQYF
14,TRBJ1-2,-,TRBV7-2,TRBD1,TGTGCCAGCAGCAAAACCACAGGGGGCAATGGCTACACCTTC,CASSKTTGGNGYTF
15,TRBJ1-5,-,TRBV19,-,TGTGCCAGTAGTATCGAAGGGGCTAGCAATCAGCCCCAGCATTTT,CASSIEGASNQPQHF
16,TRBJ2-3,-,TRBV24-1,-,TGTGCCACCAGTTTGTCGGGACAATTTCGCACAGATACGCAGTATTTT,CATSLSGQFRTDTQYF
15,TRBJ2-7,once,TRBV5-1,TRBD2,TGCGCCAGCAGCTTGGATGGGACTAGCGCCTACGAGCAGTACTTC,CASSLDGTSAYEQYF
18,TRBJ2-6,-,TRBV11-2,TRBD1,TGTGCCAGCAGCTTACTTAAAGGGGGCTCAGGTGGGGCCAACGTCCTGACTTTC,CASSLLKGGSGGANVLTF
16,TRBJ1-2,few,TRBV29-1,TRBD1,TGCAGCGTGGAGTCCCCCCAACCGGGACAGATCTATGGCTACACCTTC,CSVESPQPGQIYGYTF
16,TRBJ2-3,-,TRBV7-8,TRBD2,TGTGCCAGCCTTGGCACTAGCGGGAGGATCGCAGATACGCAGTATTTT,CASLGTSGRIADTQYF
14,TRBJ2-7,-,TRBV5-1,-,TGCGCCAGCAGCGTGGGACACGGCCAAAACGAGCAGTACTTC,CASSVGHGQNEQYF
15,TRBJ2-2,few,TRBV25-1,-,TGTGCCAGCGGGGGGAGTAGTGCGGGCACCGGGGAGCTGTTTTTT,CASGGSSAGTGELFF
13,TRBJ1-5,-,TRBV6-2/TRBV6-3,-,TGTGCCAGCACCCCCTATAGCAATCAGCCCCAGCATTTT,CASTPYSNQPQHF
15,TRBJ2-7,-,TRBV28,TRBD2,TGTGCCAGCAGGCGTAGCGGGGGGACCTCCTACGAGCAGTACTTC,CASRRSGGTSYEQYF
12,TRBJ1-1,-,TRBV30,-,TGTGCCTGCCGTAAGGAGGACACTGAAGCTTTCTTT,CACRKEDTEAFF
15,TRBJ2-1,once,TRBV9,TRBD2,TGTGCCAGCAGCGCTGGAATAGCGGGAGTGGAGGAGCAGTTCTTC,CASSAGIAGVEEQFF
14,TRBJ2-7,-,TRBV28,TRBD1,TGTGCCAGCAGTGGACAGGACAGGCTCGGAGAGCAGTACTTC,CASSGQDRLGEQYF
13,TRBJ1-1,-,TRBV7-3,-,TGTGCCAGCAGCTCTCCGGGTGTAACTGAAGCTTTCTTT,CASSSPGVTEAFF
14,TRBJ2-7,-,TRBV7-2,TRBD1,TGTGCCAGCAGCAAGGACAGGGAATTGTACGAGCAGTACTTC,CASSKDRELYEQYF
15,TRBJ2-1,-,TRBV14,TRBD2,TGTGCCAGCAGCCCTCGCTTTAGCGGGAACAATGAGCAGTTCTTC,CASSPRFSGNNEQFF
17,TRBJ2-1,-,TRBV5-4,-,TGTGCCAGCAGCTCCCCGGACCAGGCCGCGGCGGGAAATGAGCAGTTCTTC,CASSSPDQAAAGNEQFF
14,TRBJ1-1,-,TRBV7-9,TRBD1,TGTGCCAGCAGCTTACTACAGGGGGAGACTGAAGCTTTCTTT,CASSLLQGETEAFF
17,TRBJ1-6,-,TRBV18,TRBD1,TGTGCCAGCTCACCGGTTTTGGGTACAGGGGCGGAATCACCCCTCCACTTT,CASSPVLGTGAESPLHF
14,TRBJ1-1,-,TRBV30,-,TGTGCCTGGAGCCTAGGGGGGGCGGGCACTGAAGCTTTCTTT,CAWSLGGAGTEAFF
15,TRBJ2-7,-,TRBV5-1,-,TGCGCCAGCAGCTTGGAGATAGCTGCCTCCTACGAGCAGTACTTC,CASSLEIAASYEQYF
13,TRBJ2-7,-,TRBV7-8,-,TGTGCCAGCAGCTTAAGCTGGGCGCACGAGCAGTACTTC,CASSLSWAHEQYF
12,TRBJ2-4,-,TRBV21-1,-,TGTGCCAGCAGCGGGAGTCAGAACATTCAGTACTTC,CASSGSQNIQYF
17,TRBJ1-3,-,TRBV19,-,TGTGCCAGTAGTATTGGGCCCGGCGACCCCTCTGGAAACACCATATATTTT,CASSIGPGDPSGNTIYF
14,TRBJ1-1,-,TRBV6-5,-,TGTGCCAGCAGTCCCTGGAGGGCGAACACTGAAGCTTTCTTT,CASSPWRANTEAFF
15,TRBJ2-7,-,TRBV21-1,-,TGTGCCAGCAGCAAAAGCGGGGAGAGCTCCTACGAGCAGTACTTC,CASSKSGESSYEQYF
16,TRBJ1-6,-,TRBV5-1,TRBD1,TGCGCCAGCAGCTCATACGGGGGACAGGGCAATTCACCCCTCCACTTT,CASSSYGGQGNSPLHF
16,TRBJ2-1,once,TRBV19,TRBD2,TGTGCCAGTAGTATAGATGGTCGGGAGGCCTTCCTAAACCCCCTCTTC,CASSIDGREAFLNPLF
15,TRBJ2-6,-,TRBV27,-,TGTGCCAGCAGAAGTATCAGGGATGGGGCCAACGTCCTGACTTTC,CASRSIRDGANVLTF
13,TRBJ1-1,once,TRBV28,TRBD1,TGTGCCAGCAGTCTAAGGACAGGGATGGAAGCTTTCTTT,CASSLRTGMEAFF
15,TRBJ2-1,-,TRBV19,-,TGTGCCAGTAGTATAGCAGGGTTGGGATACAATGAGCAGTTCTTC,CASSIAGLGYNEQFF
17,TRBJ2-2,-,TRBV4-1,-,TGCGCCAGCAGCCACCCCCGGGGAATCGGGGGCACCGGGGAGCTGTTTTTT,CASSHPRGIGGTGELFF
15,TRBJ1-2,few,TRBV7-8,-,TGTGCCAGCAGCTTAGAAGCTATCAGGGACTATGGCTACACCTTC,CASSLEAIRDYGYTF